The present entry profiles one T cell receptor (beta chain) with its context. Antigen unknown. Sequenced by immunoSEQ multiplex PCR; TCRdb stores in-frame clones only, minus some. This table holds roughly 100,000 clones, about 88% found once. Per germline, CDR1 SGDLS and CDR2 YYNGEE. Trimming took 6 bases from V and 6 from J, leaving 18 bases between them. This CDR3 spans 14 amino acids. The data were taken from a study of radiation and T cells in renal cell carcinoma. The time point denotes: baseline pretreatment blood. As for treatment: 15 Gy SBRT to primary tumor, nephrectomy 4 weeks later. Study conclusions and caveats: From baseline, blood top tumor clonotypes peaked at 2 weeks post-radiation.

Sample: blood, taken from a patient whose treatment included radiotherapy and nephrectomy. This TCR was recovered from a man in his fifties with renal cell carcinoma. This chain links TRBV9 with TRBJ1-2; a possible D gene is TRBD1 (6 bases). The CDR3, as DNA: TGTGCCAGCACCCTAGACGGGGGGGCCGATGGCTACACCTTC. Protein sequence: CASTLDGGADGYTF.